This T cell receptor (beta chain) was sequenced in a study of low-dose radiotherapy and immunotherapy resistance in tumors. Study-level information: For four cycles from cycle 1 day 1, patients took 300 mg oral aspirin daily.

With TRAV- and TRBV-specific primers, first-strand cDNA was made, covering the alpha and beta chains. The authors amplified TCRs for around 20 PCR cycles with a constant-region primer and a V-primer adapter. TCRdb independently ran MiXCR on the reads; one entry per CDR3 protein. The sample has some 46,000 distinct CDR3 sequences, less than 30% seen once. Regarding time point: after trial treatment. Treatment reported: LDRT plus nivolumab, ipilimumab, low-dose cyclophosphamide and aspirin (RACIN trial). Donors, who were enrolled in a single-arm phase I dose-escalation trial, received nivolumab, ipilimumab, aspirin, low-dose cyclophosphamide and low-dose radiotherapy. The table lists this clonotype with many counts. This CDR3 is 14 amino acids long. V shed 5 bases, J shed 4 bases, and the junction held 6 bases outside the gene matches.

This chain links TRBV12-3 or TRBV12-4 with TRBJ1-1; 8 nucleotides match TRBD1. The receptor was isolated from a male donor with prostate cancer. The source was PBMCs, collected after low-dose radiotherapy plus immunotherapy. CDR3 DNA: TGTGCCAGCAGTCTCCGGACAGGGACCACTGAAGCTTTCTTT. Its protein is CASSLRTGTTEAFF.